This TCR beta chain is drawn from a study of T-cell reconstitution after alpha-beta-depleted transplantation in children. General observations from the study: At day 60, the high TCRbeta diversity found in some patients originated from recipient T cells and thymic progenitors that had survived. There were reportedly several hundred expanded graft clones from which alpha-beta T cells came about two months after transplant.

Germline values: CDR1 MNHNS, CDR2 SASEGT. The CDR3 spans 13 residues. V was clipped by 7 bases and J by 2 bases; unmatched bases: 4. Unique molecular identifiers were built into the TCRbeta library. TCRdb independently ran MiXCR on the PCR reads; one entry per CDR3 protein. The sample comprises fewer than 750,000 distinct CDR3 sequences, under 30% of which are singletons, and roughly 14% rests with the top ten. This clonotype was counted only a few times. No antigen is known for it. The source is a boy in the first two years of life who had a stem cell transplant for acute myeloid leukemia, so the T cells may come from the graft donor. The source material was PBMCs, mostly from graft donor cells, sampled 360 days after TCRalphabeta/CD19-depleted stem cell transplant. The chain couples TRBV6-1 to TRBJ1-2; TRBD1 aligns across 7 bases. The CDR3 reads CASTGGGNYGYTF. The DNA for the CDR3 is TGTGCCAGCACTGGAGGGGGCAACTATGGCTACACCTTC.